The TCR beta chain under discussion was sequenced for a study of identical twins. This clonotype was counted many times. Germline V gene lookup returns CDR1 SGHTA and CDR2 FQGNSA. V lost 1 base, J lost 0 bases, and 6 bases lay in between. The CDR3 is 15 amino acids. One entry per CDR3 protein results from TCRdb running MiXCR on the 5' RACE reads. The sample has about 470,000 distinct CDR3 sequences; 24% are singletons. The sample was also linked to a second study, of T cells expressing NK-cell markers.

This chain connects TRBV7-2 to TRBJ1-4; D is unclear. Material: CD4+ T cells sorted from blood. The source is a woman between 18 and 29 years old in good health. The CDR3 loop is CASSLGSATNEKLFF. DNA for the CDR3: TGTGCCAGCAGCTTAGGATCAGCAACTAATGAAAAACTGTTTTTT.